The 19 T cell receptor beta chains below all came from one sample that was sequenced in a study of glioma-infiltrating T cells after dendritic cell vaccination. Produced via immunoSEQ multiplex PCR; TCRdb's table is partial and in-frame only. The repertoire holds fewer than 90,000 clones, with under 85% as singletons. As for time point: after dendritic cell vaccination, including at tumor progression/relapse. The specimen was blood, collected after dendritic cell vaccination. The receptors were gathered from a human donor with glioblastoma.

The chain combines TRBV7-9 with TRBJ2-7; 8 nucleotides line up with TRBD1. V gave up 5 bases and J gave up 6 bases; unmatched junction bases: 9. Germline CDR1 is SEHNR and CDR2 is FQNEAQ (reference sequence). This CDR3 is 14 amino acids long. Written as DNA, the CDR3 is TGTGCCAGCAGCCAAACCGGGACAGGAAGCGAGCAGTACTTC. Its protein is CASSQTGTGSEQYF.

The J gene is TRBJ2-1, the V gene TRBV27; 7 bases line up with TRBD1. The CDR3 loop spans 14 amino acids. Trimming removed 5 bases from V and 0 bases from J; junction bases left unmatched: 1. Germline CDR1 is MNHEY and CDR2 is SMNVEV (reference sequence). DNA for the CDR3: TGTGCCAGCAGTAGGACAGGCTCCTACAATGAGCAGTTCTTC. Amino acids: CASSRTGSYNEQFF.

CDR3 nucleotides: TGTGCCAGCAGCGAGGCTAGCGTAGAGACCCAGTACTTC. This sequence encodes CASSEASVETQYF. The chain carries TRBV2 and TRBJ2-5; tentative D call: TRBD2 (6 bases). The V and J ends lost 6 bases and 4 bases respectively, with 12 bases between them. The CDR3 totals 13 residues. Germline-derived CDR1 and CDR2 are SNHLY and FYNNEI. Based on the CDR3 plus reference TRBV2 and TRBJ2-5, the full variable domain is EPEVTQTPSHQVTQMGQEVILRCVPISNHLYFYWYRQILGQKVEFLVSFYNNEISEKSEIFDDQFSVERPDGSNFTLKIRSTKLEDSAMYFCASSEASVETQYFGPGTRLLVL.

This clone occurred once. The chain uses TRBV19 and TRBJ1-1, with TRBD1 as a possible D gene (6 bases). This CDR3 comprises 16 residues. The V end was cut by 4 bases, the J end by 0 bases, with 15 bases between. CDR1 LNHDA and CDR2 SQIVND come from the germline V gene (reference sequence). CDR3: CASSTYRAAMNTEAFF. The CDR3 DNA sequence: TGTGCCAGTAGTACCTACAGGGCCGCCATGAACACTGAAGCTTTCTTT.

The chain links TRBV5-1 to TRBJ2-5; D unclear. Germline-derived CDR1 and CDR2 are SGHRS and YFSETQ. Deletions cut 1 base from V and 5 bases from J, with 6 bases between. The CDR3 totals 12 residues. This CDR3 reads CASSLNTETQYF. Written as DNA, the CDR3 is TGCGCCAGCAGCTTGAACACCGAGACCCAGTACTTC.

The rearrangement links TRBV7-6 to TRBJ2-5; D might be TRBD1 (6 bases). Germline V gives CDR1 SGHVS, CDR2 FNYEAQ. This CDR3 is 13 amino acids long. Trimming stripped 2 bases from V and 5 bases from J, with 9 bases between. CDR3 region: CASSLTGPETQYF. The CDR3 DNA follows: TGTGCCAGCAGCTTAACAGGGCCGGAGACCCAGTACTTC.

V gene TRBV28 combines with J gene TRBJ1-6; a weak D match, TRBD1 (5 bases). The CDR3 is 16 amino acids. Trimming took 6 bases from V and 5 from J, leaving 17 bases between them. Germline values: CDR1 MDHEN, CDR2 SYDVKM. The DNA for the CDR3 is TGTGCCAGCAGGTCTCTTGGAGCAGGGAATAATTCACCCCTCCACTTT. Translation: CASRSLGAGNNSPLHF. The full variable domain, with the rest looked up from reference TRBV28 and TRBJ1-6, is DVKVTQSSRYLVKRTGEKVFLECVQDMDHENMFWYRQDPGLGLRLIYFSYDVKMKEKGDIPEGYSVSREKKERFSLILESASTNQTSMYLCASRSLGAGNNSPLHFGNGTRLTVT.

The chain recombines TRBV29-1 with TRBJ2-3; 8 bases fit TRBD1. CDR1 and CDR2 from the germline V gene are SQVTM and ANQGSEA. V shed 6 bases, J shed 4 bases, and the junction held 3 bases outside the gene matches. The length of the CDR3 is 12 residues. The CDR3 sequence is CSVVQGADTQYF. In DNA, the CDR3 is TGCAGCGTCGTACAGGGGGCAGATACGCAGTATTTT.

This chain links TRBV6-6 with TRBJ1-1; D might be TRBD1 (6 bases). Germline CDR1 and CDR2: MNHNY and SVGAGI (reference sequence). V shed 7 bases and J shed 0 bases, with 12 bases lying between them. The CDR3 is made up of 14 amino acids. For the CDR3, the DNA is TGTGCCAGCAACCAGGGGACTATGAACACTGAAGCTTTCTTT. Its translation: CASNQGTMNTEAFF.

The CDR3 coding sequence is TGCAGCGTCGGACACTCCGGGACTGAAGCTTTCTTT. Residues: CSVGHSGTEAFF. The chain combines TRBV29-1 with TRBJ1-1, with D perhaps matching TRBD1 (5 bases). V was cut by 6 bases and J by 5 bases, with 13 bases left in between. Germline V gene sequence: CDR1 SQVTM, CDR2 ANQGSEA. The length of the CDR3 is 12 residues.

The rearrangement joins TRBV6-1 to TRBJ2-1, with D unresolved. There are 13 residues in the CDR3. The V gene lost 6 bases and the J gene lost 0 bases, with 6 bases spanning the gap. Germline CDR1 and CDR2: MNHNS and SASEGT. The CDR3 is CASRRSSYNEQFF. The CDR3 DNA is TGTGCCAGCAGGCGTAGCTCCTACAATGAGCAGTTCTTC.

This chain connects TRBV7-6 to TRBJ2-3; TRBD2 matches at 7 bases. This CDR3 is 15 amino acids long. The V gene end was trimmed by 6 bases and the J gene end by 1 base; junction bases not matched to a gene: 7. Looked up from germline, CDR1 is SGHVS and CDR2 is FNYEAQ. CDR3 protein: CASRPAGGGTDTQYF. The CDR3 DNA sequence: TGTGCCAGCAGACCTGCTGGGGGGGGCACAGATACGCAGTATTTT. The full variable domain, with the rest looked up from reference TRBV7-6 and TRBJ2-3, is GAGVSQSPRYKVTKRGQDVALRCDPISGHVSLYWYRQALGQGPEFLTYFNYEAQQDKSGLPNDRFSAERPEGSISTLTIQRTEQRDSAMYRCASRPAGGGTDTQYFGPGTRLTVL.

This chain uses TRBV5-1 with TRBJ2-5, with D perhaps matching TRBD2 (6 bases). There are 19 residues in the CDR3. V dropped 5 bases and J dropped 1 base, with 27 bases sitting between them. Germline V gives CDR1 SGHRS, CDR2 YFSETQ. The CDR3 reads CASSQSGLSGRNFQETQYF. Written as DNA, the CDR3 is TGCGCCAGCAGTCAAAGCGGGCTATCGGGACGGAACTTCCAAGAGACCCAGTACTTC.

The chain's CDR3 is CASSLRLAGSTDTQYF. CDR3 nucleotides: TGCGCCAGCAGCTTGAGACTAGCGGGGAGCACAGATACGCAGTATTTT. This chain links TRBV5-1 with TRBJ2-3; TRBD2 matches 11 bases. Trimming took 1 base from V and 0 from J; bases not matched to a gene: 1. The CDR3 runs to 16 residues. Germline V gene sequence: CDR1 SGHRS, CDR2 YFSETQ.

The chain links TRBV4-3 to TRBJ2-5; 11 bases fit TRBD2. Germline CDR1 and CDR2: LGHNA and YSLEER. Unmatched junction bases numbered 4, after V lost 0 bases and J lost 4 bases. The length of the CDR3 is 16 residues. CDR3 sequence: CASSQEVAGGPETQYF. The CDR3 DNA follows: TGCGCCAGCAGCCAAGAGGTAGCGGGGGGGCCAGAGACCCAGTACTTC.

The V and J genes are TRBV30 and TRBJ1-3; tentative D call: TRBD1 (5 bases). From germline, CDR1 is GTSNPN and CDR2 SVGIG (reference sequence). The germline V and J ends were trimmed by 3 bases and 2 bases, with 11 bases remaining between them. CDR3 length equals 14 residues. The CDR3, as DNA: TGTGCCTGGAGGCTAGCGGGGGCTGGAAACACCATATATTTT. Residues: CAWRLAGAGNTIYF.

The V gene is TRBV9, the J gene TRBJ2-5; D remains unclear. The V end lost 4 bases, the J end lost 4 bases, and 11 bases lay between the germline ends. CDR3 length: 13 amino acids. In germline, CDR1 is SGDLS, CDR2 YYNGEE. The CDR3 DNA reads TGTGCCAGCAGCTCACACGCAATAGAGACCCAGTACTTC. It encodes CASSSHAIETQYF.

The J gene is TRBJ2-7, the V gene TRBV20-1; D is unclear. Trimming cost V 0 bases and J 4 bases, with 4 bases left between them. The CDR3 is 11 amino acids. Looked up from germline, CDR1 is DFQATT and CDR2 is SNEGSKA (reference sequence). CDR3 nucleotide sequence: TGCAGTGCTAGAGATAGTTACGAGCAGTACTTC. It translates to CSARDSYEQYF.

This clone was picked up one time. The genes are TRBV6-1 and TRBJ1-5, with D perhaps matching TRBD1 (6 bases). The CDR3 consists of 15 residues. From germline, CDR1 is MNHNS and CDR2 SASEGT. Trimming stripped 6 bases from V and 5 bases from J, with 17 bases between. CDR3 amino acids: CASSVRGQFYQPQHF. DNA of the CDR3: TGTGCCAGCAGCGTGAGAGGACAGTTTTATCAGCCCCAGCATTTT.